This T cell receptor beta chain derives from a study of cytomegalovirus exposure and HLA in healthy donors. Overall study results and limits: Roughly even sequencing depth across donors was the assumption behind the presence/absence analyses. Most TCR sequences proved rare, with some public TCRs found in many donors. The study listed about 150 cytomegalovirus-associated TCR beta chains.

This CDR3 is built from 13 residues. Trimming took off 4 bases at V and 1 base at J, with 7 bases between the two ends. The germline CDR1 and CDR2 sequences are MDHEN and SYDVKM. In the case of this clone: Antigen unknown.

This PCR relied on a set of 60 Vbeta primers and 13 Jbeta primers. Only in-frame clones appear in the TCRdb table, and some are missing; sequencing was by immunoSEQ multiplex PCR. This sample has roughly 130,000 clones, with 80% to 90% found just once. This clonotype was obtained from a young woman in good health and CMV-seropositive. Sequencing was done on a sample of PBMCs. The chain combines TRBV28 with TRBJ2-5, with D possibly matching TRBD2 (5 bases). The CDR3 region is CASSWTFQETQYF. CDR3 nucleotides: TGTGCCAGCAGTTGGACTTTCCAAGAGACCCAGTACTTC.